These T cell receptor beta chains were read from a single sample in a study of blood T cell repertoires in COVID-19. Profiling relied on immunoSEQ multiplex PCR, and the TCRdb table lists in-frame clones only, not all of them. The sample lists around 310,000 clones, 90% occurring once. Material for sequencing was peripheral blood. These receptors came from a woman in her 40s with COVID-19, enrolled during active disease. The CDR3 runs from the conserved cysteine through the conserved F or W. The D gene is left open where the match is weak. The size of a clone is reported for some rows only, either as once, few or many, or as a class for expanded clones.

D gene	J gene	clone size	V gene	CDR3 DNA	CDR3 protein
-	TRBJ2-5	-	TRBV12-1	TGTGCCAGCAGCTCCCAGGACAGGCAAGAGACCCAGTACTTC	CASSSQDRQETQYF
-	TRBJ2-7	-	TRBV6-5	TGTGCCAGCAGAGGACCCGGACAGACCTACGAGCAGTACTTC	CASRGPGQTYEQYF
TRBD2	TRBJ2-2	-	TRBV4-3	TGCGCCAGCAGCCTCGGACTAGCGGGGGGGCGGAGCACCGGGGAGCTGTTTTTT	CASSLGLAGGRSTGELFF
-	TRBJ1-1	-	TRBV27	TGTGCCAGCAGTTATCAGGGTTCGAACACTGAAGCTTTCTTT	CASSYQGSNTEAFF
TRBD1	TRBJ2-7	once	TRBV7-9	TGTGCCAGCAGCCATGGACAGGGATCAAGCGAGCAGTACTTC	CASSHGQGSSEQYF
-	TRBJ2-7	-	TRBV4-2	TGTGCCAGCAGCCAAAGAGCGGCAGGGGGGCAAAACTACGAGCAGTACTTC	CASSQRAAGGQNYEQYF
-	TRBJ1-1	-	TRBV4-1	TGCGCCAGCAGCCCTATGGGTGGGGGCTCGCACACTGAAGCTTTCTTT	CASSPMGGGSHTEAFF
-	TRBJ1-6	-	TRBV5-1	TGCGCCAGCAGCTTGGTGCAAGGGGCTGGGTCACCCCTCCACTTT	CASSLVQGAGSPLHF
TRBD1	TRBJ1-1	-	TRBV6-5	TGTGCCAGCAGTTCTCAGGGGGCCCCGAACACTGAAGCTTTCTTT	CASSSQGAPNTEAFF
-	TRBJ2-7	-	TRBV7-2	TGTGCCAGCAGCTTATACAGGGGACTTAGATACGAGCAGTACTTC	CASSLYRGLRYEQYF
TRBD1	TRBJ1-2	-	TRBV7-2	TGTGCCAGCAGATATGACAGGGGGCGAGACTATGGCTACACCTTC	CASRYDRGRDYGYTF
TRBD2	TRBJ2-7	-	TRBV5-1	TGCGCCAGCAGCTTGGTCGGGGGGGCCGCAGCCTACGAGCAGTACTTC	CASSLVGGAAAYEQYF
-	TRBJ1-6	-	TRBV27	TGTGCCAGCAGTTTAGGTTTGGGAGGTAATTCACCCCTCCACTTT	CASSLGLGGNSPLHF
TRBD1	TRBJ2-2	-	TRBV5-4	TGTGCCAGCAGCGTGGGACAGGGAGGCATCGGGGAGCTGTTTTTT	CASSVGQGGIGELFF
-	TRBJ2-1	-	TRBV7-8	TGTGCCAGCAGCTTGTCCACTCGCGGAGCGGGTGAGCAGTTCTTC	CASSLSTRGAGEQFF
-	TRBJ2-5	-	TRBV6-2/TRBV6-3	TGTGCCAGCAGTTACGGAGGGCTTCAAGAGACCCAGTACTTC	CASSYGGLQETQYF
-	TRBJ1-6	-	TRBV19	TGTGCCAGTAGTATTCAGGGTCGGAATTCACCCCTCCACTTT	CASSIQGRNSPLHF
TRBD2	TRBJ2-1	-	TRBV6-5	TGTGCCAGCAGACGTTCGGGGGGGGGTGAGCAGTTCTTC	CASRRSGGGEQFF
TRBD1	TRBJ2-7	-	TRBV30	TGTGCCTGGAACAGGGGCTACGAGCAGTACTTC	CAWNRGYEQYF
-	TRBJ1-3	-	TRBV14	TGTGCCAGCAGCCACAGACTGATCCCCCGTGGAAACACCATATATTTT	CASSHRLIPRGNTIYF
-	TRBJ1-5	once	TRBV6-1	TGTGCCAGCAGTGCCCTCCAGGGTTTATCCAATAGCAATCAGCCCCAGCATTTT	CASSALQGLSNSNQPQHF
TRBD1	TRBJ1-2	-	TRBV25-1	TGTGCCAGCAGCAAGGGGGCGGCTAACTATGGCTACACCTTC	CASSKGAANYGYTF
TRBD2	TRBJ2-1	-	TRBV3-1/TRBV3-2	TGTGCCAGCAGCCAAGATACGCCTAGCGGGAGATTGCAGTACAATGAGCAGTTCTTC	CASSQDTPSGRLQYNEQFF
TRBD2	TRBJ2-3	-	TRBV9	TGTGCCAGCAGCGTGTCCCTGCGGGAGTGGTCGAGCACAGATACGCAGTATTTT	CASSVSLREWSSTDTQYF
-	TRBJ1-5	-	TRBV9	TGTGCCAGCAGCGTAGACGGGTCCAATCAGCCCCAGCATTTT	CASSVDGSNQPQHF
-	TRBJ2-7	-	TRBV15	TGTGCCACCTCCCCAACCCGGGAGAGGTACGAGCAGTACTTC	CATSPTRERYEQYF
TRBD2	TRBJ2-1	-	TRBV7-9	TGTGCCAGCAGCTTACCCTTAGCGGGGGACAATGAGCAGTTCTTC	CASSLPLAGDNEQFF
-	TRBJ2-1	-	TRBV5-6	TGTGCCAGCAGCTTTCAGGATGAGCAGTTCTTC	CASSFQDEQFF
-	TRBJ2-5	few	TRBV15	TGTGCCACTGGTGGGTCAGGCAGACAAGAGACCCAGTACTTC	CATGGSGRQETQYF
TRBD1	TRBJ2-7	-	TRBV3-1/TRBV3-2	TGTGCCAGCAGCCGAGGGACAGAACACTCCTACGAGCAGTACTTC	CASSRGTEHSYEQYF
TRBD1	TRBJ1-1	-	TRBV14	TGTGCCAGCAGCCGAGGCAGGGGGCGGTGGACTGAAGCTTTCTTT	CASSRGRGRWTEAFF
-	TRBJ2-1	-	TRBV9	TGTGCCAGCAGCCCCACTTGGGCGGGGGCGAACAATGAGCAGTTCTTC	CASSPTWAGANNEQFF
TRBD2	TRBJ2-1	once	TRBV2	TGTGCCAGTCTAGCGGGAGCCGACTCCTACAATGAGCAGTTCTTC	CASLAGADSYNEQFF
-	TRBJ2-1	once	TRBV7-9	TGTGCCAGCAGCTTAGTCGCGGGGACCTACAATGAGCAGTTCTTC	CASSLVAGTYNEQFF
-	TRBJ1-4	-	TRBV7-9	TGTGCCAGCAGCTTAGGGGGCGGTGAGGGAGGCTCGAATGAAAAACTGTTTTTT	CASSLGGGEGGSNEKLFF
TRBD2	TRBJ2-3	-	TRBV7-7	TGTGCTAGCAGCTTTGGCGGGGGGAGCACAGATACGCAGTATTTT	CASSFGGGSTDTQYF
-	TRBJ1-1	-	TRBV5-6	TGTGCCAGCAGCCGTCGGATAACCCCTAGGACTGAAGCTTTCTTT	CASSRRITPRTEAFF
TRBD1	TRBJ2-5	-	TRBV27	TGTGCCAGCAGTGACAGGGCCATGAGGCAAGAGACCCAGTACTTC	CASSDRAMRQETQYF
TRBD2	TRBJ2-3	-	TRBV24-1	TGTGCCACCAGCACCGCGGCGGGGGACACAGATACGCAGTATTTT	CATSTAAGDTDTQYF
-	TRBJ2-3	-	TRBV11-2	TGTGCCAGCAGCTTAGACCTAATTCGCACAGATACGCAGTATTTT	CASSLDLIRTDTQYF
-	TRBJ1-1	-	TRBV28	TGTGCCAGCAGTAAGCATAACAGGGTCTGGGCTTTCTTT	CASSKHNRVWAFF
-	TRBJ1-2	-	TRBV6-5	TGTGCCAGCAGTTACGGGGCGGACTATGGCTACACCTTC	CASSYGADYGYTF
-	TRBJ1-5	-	TRBV9	TGTGCCAGCAGCGTGGGGCAGGGAGGCCTCAATCAGCCCCAGCATTTT	CASSVGQGGLNQPQHF
-	TRBJ1-1	once	TRBV29-1	TGCAGCGTTGAAGGGGGCAACACTGAAGCTTTCTTT	CSVEGGNTEAFF
-	TRBJ2-5	-	TRBV7-2	TGTGCCAGCAGCTTAGCCGAGGGAGGGACCCAGTACTTC	CASSLAEGGTQYF
TRBD1	TRBJ1-5	-	TRBV6-5	TGTGCCAGCAGGACCGGACAGGGTAATCAGCCCCAGCATTTT	CASRTGQGNQPQHF
TRBD1	TRBJ1-5	-	TRBV7-9	TGTGCCAGCAGCTCGGGACAGGGGGCCGGTCAGCCCCAGCATTTT	CASSSGQGAGQPQHF
TRBD1	TRBJ2-3	-	TRBV5-1	TGCGCCAGCAGCTCGACAGGGGGGACGGGAACAGATACGCAGTATTTT	CASSSTGGTGTDTQYF
-	TRBJ1-2	-	TRBV27	TGTGCCAGCAGTCCCGGACAGCCTGGGCGCTATGGCTACACCTTC	CASSPGQPGRYGYTF
TRBD2	TRBJ2-7	-	TRBV27	TGTGCCAGCACCCCCCTAGCGGGGGTTCCCTTCTACGAGCAGTACTTC	CASTPLAGVPFYEQYF
-	TRBJ1-1	once	TRBV18	TGTGCCAGCTCACCACCGGGCTCCCTTAGATCAAACACTGAAGCTTTCTTT	CASSPPGSLRSNTEAFF
-	TRBJ2-1	once	TRBV7-3	TGTGCCAGCAGCTTACAGAGCGGCAGTTTCAATGAGCAGTTCTTC	CASSLQSGSFNEQFF
TRBD1	TRBJ2-7	-	TRBV19	TGTGCCAGTAGTCCAGGACAGGGCTTTTCCCACGAGCAGTACTTC	CASSPGQGFSHEQYF